Listed below are T cell receptor beta chains from one sample, sequenced in a study of OX40 agonist ivuxolimab in advanced cancers. Data came from immunoSEQ multiplex PCR; TCRdb stores just in-frame clones and leaves some out. Of approximately 50,000 clones listed, 65% to 85% are singletons. Sample: CD4+ or CD8+ T cells sorted from blood, taken in a trial of the OX40 agonist ivuxolimab. These receptors were taken from an adult with an advanced solid tumor such as melanoma, head and neck, liver or kidney cancer. Both conserved end residues are part of each CDR3. The D gene is left open where the match is weak. Expanded clones are given a class, and other clones once, few, many or no size at all.

TRBJ2-7 few TRBD1 TRBV25-1 TGTGCCAGCAGTGACTCCTCAGGGACAGGGACGTTGTACGAGCAGTACTTC CASSDSSGTGTLYEQYF
TRBJ2-5 . TRBD1 TRBV18 TGTGCCAGCTCACTCGGGACAGATGGGACCCAGTACTTC CASSLGTDGTQYF
TRBJ1-2 once . TRBV19 TGTGCCAGTAGTATCCTCCAAGGGGGGAACTATGGCTACACCTTC CASSILQGGNYGYTF
TRBJ1-3 . . TRBV2 TGTGCCAGCAGTGGGCAGGGAACCTCTGGAAACACCATATATTTT CASSGQGTSGNTIYF
TRBJ1-1 . . TRBV29-1 TGCAGCGTTGCAGTGTCGAACACTGAAGCTTTCTTT CSVAVSNTEAFF
TRBJ2-3 . . TRBV7-3 TGTGCCAGCAGCCCCGGCTTTAGCGATAGCACAGATACGCAGTATTTT CASSPGFSDSTDTQYF
TRBJ2-1 . TRBD2 TRBV9 TGTGCCAGCAGCGGAACTAGCGGGAGCTACAATGAGCAGTTCTTC CASSGTSGSYNEQFF
TRBJ2-1 once TRBD2 TRBV5-8 TGTGCCAGCAGCTTGGCGGGGGGAAGGAGCTACAATGAGCAGTTCTTC CASSLAGGRSYNEQFF
TRBJ2-2 . TRBD2 TRBV19 TGTGCCAGTAGTACCCGACTAGCGGGGGGGAACACCGGGGAGCTGTTTTTT CASSTRLAGGNTGELFF
TRBJ1-2 few . TRBV21-1 TGTGCCAGCAGCAAAGCAGGGGGTCATGGCTACACCTTC CASSKAGGHGYTF
TRBJ2-2 . TRBD1 TRBV5-4 TGTGCCAGCAGCTCGGGACAGGGAGGCACCGGGGAGCTGTTTTTT CASSSGQGGTGELFF
TRBJ1-3 . . TRBV10-3 TGTGCCGCCACAGGTTTAAGTGGAAACACCATATATTTT CAATGLSGNTIYF
TRBJ1-2 . . TRBV5-1 TGCGCCAGCAGCTGGGGGACATCTAACTATGGCTACACCTTC CASSWGTSNYGYTF
TRBJ2-1 . TRBD2 TRBV5-4 TGTGCCAGCAGCCGAGCGGGATTCTCCTACAATGAGCAGTTCTTC CASSRAGFSYNEQFF
TRBJ2-5 . . TRBV7-7 TGTGCCAGCAGCCCAGCGGGACAGGTATCCCAAGAGACCCAGTACTTC CASSPAGQVSQETQYF
TRBJ2-1 once TRBD1 TRBV2 TGTGCCAGCAGGGACAGGGGTTGGCATGAGCAGTTCTTC CASRDRGWHEQFF
TRBJ1-2 . TRBD1 TRBV6-5 TGTGCCAGCAGTACCCGACAGGGGTTCAGGGGCTACACCTTC CASSTRQGFRGYTF
TRBJ2-7 . . TRBV14 TGTGCCAGCAGCCAAGGCACGGGCGGACTATACTACGAGCAGTACTTC CASSQGTGGLYYEQYF
TRBJ2-7 . TRBD1 TRBV6-7 TGTGCCAGCAGTTACCTTGACAGGGTTCGGTACTTC CASSYLDRVRYF
TRBJ2-5 . TRBD2 TRBV5-1 TGCGCCAGCAGCATGGGACTAGCCGGAGAGACCCAGTACTTC CASSMGLAGETQYF
TRBJ2-5 many . TRBV4-1 TGCGCCAGCAGCCCCCCAGGGGCGGAGACCCAGTACTTC CASSPPGAETQYF
TRBJ2-3 . . TRBV7-9 TGTGCCAGCAGCCCCGGCAGGACTGGAGAAGATACGCAGTATTTT CASSPGRTGEDTQYF
TRBJ2-1 . . TRBV18 TGTGCCAGCTCACCAGGGCCAGGGCTAGGCAATGAGCAGTTCTTC CASSPGPGLGNEQFF
TRBJ1-2 . . TRBV7-2 TGTGCCAGCAGCTCCCCAGAGGGCAGACAGACCTATGGCTACACCTTC CASSSPEGRQTYGYTF
TRBJ1-5 . . TRBV14 TGTGCCAGCATAATTTTTCGGCCACAGCCCCAGCATTTT CASIIFRPQPQHF
TRBJ1-2 . . TRBV4-3 TGCGCCAGCAGCCAAGATCACGGGGGGGTCCATGGCTACACCTTC CASSQDHGGVHGYTF
TRBJ2-7 once TRBD2 TRBV9 TGTGCCAGCAGCGTAGTACCCCCTGGACTAGCTTACGAGCAGTACTTC CASSVVPPGLAYEQYF
TRBJ1-1 . . TRBV9 TGTGCCAGCAGCCTCGACAGCATGAACACTGAAGCTTTCTTT CASSLDSMNTEAFF
TRBJ2-5 . TRBD1 TRBV7-2 TGTGCCAGCAGCTCGGACAGGGGGGAGACCCAGTACTTC CASSSDRGETQYF
TRBJ2-5 . . TRBV30 TGTGCCTGGAGCAGGGACCTGAAAGAGACCCAGTACTTC CAWSRDLKETQYF
TRBJ2-3 . TRBD2 TRBV7-9 TGTGCCAGCAGTCGGTCCCTGCGGGAGGGCACAGATACGCAGTATTTT CASSRSLREGTDTQYF
TRBJ2-1 . . TRBV5-4 TGTGCCAGCAGCCTGGGTTGGGGGGCCGTAAATGAGCAGTTCTTC CASSLGWGAVNEQFF
TRBJ1-2 . . TRBV2 TGTGCCAGCAGTGGCGAGGGGGGGGCCTATGGCTACACCTTC CASSGEGGAYGYTF
TRBJ2-1 once TRBD1 TRBV2 TGTGCCAGCACGGTTTTGCAGGGGGCCAATGAGCAGTTCTTC CASTVLQGANEQFF
TRBJ1-1 few TRBD1 TRBV5-1 TGCGCCAGCAGCCTCCGGACAGGGGGGGACACTGAAGCTTTCTTT CASSLRTGGDTEAFF
TRBJ2-1 . TRBD2 TRBV7-8 TGTGCCAGCAGCCGACTAGCTGCGGCTACCAATGAGCAGTTCTTC CASSRLAAATNEQFF
TRBJ2-1 . . TRBV5-4 TGCGCCAGCAGCCAAGGGCGCCTTAGCAATGAGCAGTTCTTC CASSQGRLSNEQFF
TRBJ2-5 once . TRBV11-2 TGTGCCAGCAGCTTAGATTCAGGGGAGGGCGAGACCCAGTACTTC CASSLDSGEGETQYF
TRBJ2-1 . . TRBV5-1 TGCGCCAGCAGCCCCGGGACTTCTTACAATGAGCAGTTCTTC CASSPGTSYNEQFF
TRBJ2-1 . . TRBV2 TGTGCCACCATGGACGGAAGGGGGGAGCAGTTCTTC CATMDGRGEQFF
TRBJ2-7 . . TRBV27 TGTGCCAGCAGTCGCCAGGGGGGGGCCCTCGGCAACGAGCAGTACTTC CASSRQGGALGNEQYF